Following are 23 T cell receptor beta chains from one sample sequenced in a study of OX40 agonist ivuxolimab in advanced cancers. Here immunoSEQ multiplex PCR was the method, and the copy in TCRdb shows in-frame clones only, minus some. The table lists over 50,000 clones, 80% to 90% of them singletons. Here the sequenced sample was CD4+ or CD8+ T cells sorted from blood, taken in a trial of the OX40 agonist ivuxolimab. These receptors were collected from an adult with an advanced solid tumor such as melanoma, head and neck, liver or kidney cancer.

This clone appeared a single time. The chain links TRBV6-6 to TRBJ2-3, with D perhaps being TRBD1 or TRBD2 (5 bases each). This CDR3 contains 13 residues. Germline V gene sequence: CDR1 MNHNY, CDR2 SVGAGI (reference sequence). The V gene lost 2 bases and the J gene lost 9 bases, with 12 bases spanning the gap. CDR3 DNA sequence: TGTGCCAGCAGTTACGAGGGGAGCTTGACGCAGTATTTT. Its protein product is CASSYEGSLTQYF.

J is TRBJ2-1 and V is TRBV5-1, with 11 bases fitting TRBD1. This CDR3 is built from 17 residues. Germline CDR1 is SGHRS and CDR2 is YFSETQ. V shed 4 bases and J 0 bases; nucleotides not matched to a gene: 6. The CDR3 loop reads CASSGQGALSSYNEQFF. In DNA, the CDR3 is TGCGCCAGCAGCGGACAGGGGGCTTTATCCTCCTACAATGAGCAGTTCTTC.

The rearrangement links TRBV30 to TRBJ2-1; tentatively, D is TRBD2 (6 bases). From germline, CDR1 is GTSNPN and CDR2 SVGIG (reference sequence). The CDR3 length is 17 residues. Trimming shortened V by 2 bases and J by 3 bases, and 20 bases separated the two germline ends. This chain's CDR3 is CAWSRDPPEGFYNEQFF. The CDR3 bases are TGTGCCTGGAGTAGGGACCCACCGGAGGGTTTCTACAATGAGCAGTTCTTC.

V usage is TRBV7-9 and J usage is TRBJ2-3, with TRBD1 identical over 7 bases. The CDR3 has 17 residues. Per germline, CDR1 SEHNR and CDR2 FQNEAQ (reference sequence). V was clipped by 4 bases and J by 3 bases; unmatched bases: 13. CDR3 sequence: CASSSNSGTAFTDTQYF. The CDR3 bases are TGTGCCAGCAGCTCCAATTCCGGGACAGCTTTTACAGATACGCAGTATTTT.

The V gene is TRBV6-1, the J gene TRBJ2-6; TRBD2 is a possible D gene (5 bases). Germline loops: CDR1 MNHNS, CDR2 SASEGT. V was pared by 3 bases and J by 4 bases, with 10 bases between. This CDR3 spans 15 amino acids. Here the CDR3 DNA reads TGTGCCAGCAGTGACGGGATATACGGGGCCAACGTCCTGACTTTC. Translated: CASSDGIYGANVLTF.

The chain is built from TRBV28 and TRBJ2-7; 10 nucleotides agree with TRBD1. This CDR3 is built from 16 residues. V shed 5 bases and J 2 bases; nucleotides not matched to a gene: 9. Germline CDR1 reads MDHEN; CDR2 reads SYDVKM. CDR3 nucleotides: TGTGCCAGCAGTACAGCCCCCGGGACAGGGGCCTACGAGCAGTACTTC. It yields the protein CASSTAPGTGAYEQYF.

The chain uses TRBV5-4 and TRBJ2-7, with a tentative D call TRBD1 (5 bases). The V gene's germline CDR1 is SGHNT and CDR2 YYREEE (reference sequence). V lost 4 bases, J lost 9 bases, and 20 bases lay in between. The CDR3 is 14 amino acids. The CDR3 sequence: CASSLDTNYVGQYF. CDR3 nucleotides: TGTGCCAGCAGCCTGGACACCAACTACGTCGGGCAGTACTTC.

The CDR3 DNA sequence: TGTGCCAGCAGTGAAGAAGGTGAGCAGTTCTTC. It encodes CASSEEGEQFF. The chain joins TRBV2 to TRBJ2-1; no clear D. V gave up 1 base and J gave up 9 bases, with 4 bases separating them. Germline V gene sequence: CDR1 SNHLY, CDR2 FYNNEI. The CDR3 loop spans 11 amino acids.

The rearrangement joins TRBV19 to TRBJ2-3; maybe TRBD2 (7 bases). The CDR3 has 16 residues. V lost 5 bases and J 1 base, leaving 16 bases between the germline ends. Germline V gene lookup returns CDR1 LNHDA and CDR2 SQIVND (reference sequence). The CDR3 here is CASSYDGGRRTDTQYF. Written as DNA, the CDR3 is TGTGCCAGTAGTTACGACGGGGGGCGACGCACAGATACGCAGTATTTT.

The V gene is TRBV4-2, the J gene TRBJ2-4, with 8 bases that match TRBD2. Germline V lookup: CDR1 LGHNA, CDR2 YNFKEQ. Germline trimming cut 1 base from V and 5 bases from J; bases unmatched to any gene: 10. CDR3 length: 17 amino acids. The CDR3 bases are TGTGCCAGCAGCCAAGCCCTCGTTCGGGAGGGGCAAAACATTCAGTACTTC. This encodes CASSQALVREGQNIQYF.

This clone was detected only once. The V call is TRBV28, the J call TRBJ1-2, with D tentatively TRBD1 (6 bases). CDR1 MDHEN and CDR2 SYDVKM come from the germline V gene. CDR3 length: 16 amino acids. The V end lost 6 bases, the J end lost 4 bases, and 21 bases lay between the germline ends. Here the CDR3 reads CASRTPGGGRGYGYTF. CDR3 DNA: TGTGCCAGCAGAACCCCCGGCGGGGGGCGCGGCTATGGCTACACCTTC.

This chain uses TRBV5-1 with TRBJ2-2; D is possibly TRBD2 (6 bases). Trimming left V 7 bases short and J 5 bases short, with 18 bases between. The CDR3 covers 15 residues. Germline V gene sequence: CDR1 SGHRS, CDR2 YFSETQ. The CDR3 region has the DNA TGCGCCAGCGGCAAAGAGCCCCGGGGGACCGGGGAGCTGTTTTTT. The encoded protein is CASGKEPRGTGELFF.

This chain links TRBV6-5 with TRBJ2-7, with TRBD1 as a possible D gene (6 bases). Deletions cut 5 bases from V and 4 bases from J, with 15 bases between. The CDR3 runs to 14 residues. The germline V gene has CDR1 MNHEY and CDR2 SVGAGI. CDR3 sequence (DNA): TGTGCCAGCAGTCTGAACAGGGATGGGTACGAGCAGTACTTC. Its translation: CASSLNRDGYEQYF.

This clone was recorded once. The chain uses TRBV14 and TRBJ1-3, with no clear D. CDR3 length: 12 residues. Trimming removed 1 base from V and 5 bases from J, with 3 bases in between. Germline V gene lookup returns CDR1 SGHDN and CDR2 FVKESK. The DNA of the CDR3 is TGTGCCAGCAGCCAAGGGCGAAACACCATATATTTT. Translating gives CASSQGRNTIYF. The variable domain in full, completed from reference TRBV14 and TRBJ1-3, reads EAGVTQFPSHSVIEKGQTVTLRCDPISGHDNLYWYRRVMGKEIKFLLHFVKESKQDESGMPNNRFLAERTGGTYSTLKVQPAELEDSGVYFCASSQGRNTIYFGEGSWLTVV.

This chain uses TRBV7-2 with TRBJ1-5; possible D gene TRBD1, 5 bases. V gave up 2 bases and J gave up 10 bases, with 12 bases separating them. The CDR3 is 13 amino acids. The V gene's germline CDR1 is SGHTA and CDR2 FQGNSA. This chain's CDR3 is CASSLSRASPQHF. In DNA form, the CDR3 reads TGTGCCAGCAGCTTATCCAGGGCCTCTCCCCAGCATTTT.

The chain has TRBV28 and TRBJ2-7; TRBD2 might be the D (7 bases). CDR1 is MDHEN, CDR2 SYDVKM, per germline. The CDR3 is 16 amino acids. Trimming removed 2 bases at V and 0 bases at J, with 14 bases between. The CDR3 DNA is TGTGCCAGCAGTTTAATACGGGGGGCCCCCTCCTACGAGCAGTACTTC. Protein sequence: CASSLIRGAPSYEQYF.

The table lists this clone with a count of one. The CDR3: CATSSDRASYEQYF. CDR3 coding DNA: TGTGCCACCAGCAGCGACAGGGCCTCCTACGAGCAGTACTTC. The chain links TRBV15 to TRBJ2-7; 7 nucleotides agree with TRBD1. This CDR3 is built from 14 residues. The trim removed 3 bases at V and 0 bases at J, leaving 2 bases unmatched. Germline CDR1 LNHNV, CDR2 YYDKDF (reference sequence).

The table lists this clone with a count of one. The genes are TRBV11-2 and TRBJ1-1, with TRBD1 identical over 7 bases. The germline V gene has CDR1 SGHAT and CDR2 FQNNGV. V lost 7 bases, J lost 5 bases, and 7 bases stayed unmatched. This CDR3 comprises 13 residues. CDR3: CASTYHRGTEAFF. For the CDR3, the DNA is TGTGCCAGCACTTATCACAGGGGAACTGAAGCTTTCTTT.

The J gene is TRBJ1-6, the V gene TRBV25-1, with unresolved D. V dropped 6 bases and J dropped 9 bases, with 18 bases sitting between them. Germline V gene sequence: CDR1 MGHDK, CDR2 SYGVNS. The CDR3 spans 15 residues. This CDR3 is CASSRASQLASPLHF. The CDR3 DNA reads TGTGCCAGCAGCCGGGCCTCGCAATTAGCTTCACCCCTCCACTTT.

This sequence joins TRBV5-1 and TRBJ2-5; D ambiguous. Germline V lookup: CDR1 SGHRS, CDR2 YFSETQ. The CDR3 loop spans 14 amino acids. With 0 bases removed from V and 2 bases from J, the gap between germline ends came to 8 bases. The CDR3 bases are TGCGCCAGCAGCTTGGGTACTTCGCAAGAGACCCAGTACTTC. This sequence encodes CASSLGTSQETQYF.

V gene TRBV7-9 combines with J gene TRBJ1-6, with D possibly matching TRBD1 (5 bases). The CDR3 is 16 amino acids. Trimming removed 4 bases from V and 7 bases from J, with 17 bases in between. Germline loops: CDR1 SEHNR, CDR2 FQNEAQ (reference sequence). The CDR3 reads CASSSPAVGLNSPLHF. DNA for the CDR3: TGTGCCAGCAGCTCCCCCGCGGTGGGACTGAATTCACCCCTCCACTTT.

The chain carries TRBV30 and TRBJ2-1; D is uncertain. Trimming shortened V by 2 bases and J by 0 bases, and 5 bases separated the two germline ends. Germline V gives CDR1 GTSNPN, CDR2 SVGIG (reference sequence). CDR3 length: 13 amino acids. CDR3 bases: TGTGCCTGGAGTAAGAGCTCCTACAATGAGCAGTTCTTC. It is translated as CAWSKSSYNEQFF.

This chain uses TRBV14 with TRBJ2-7; the D call may be TRBD1 or TRBD2 (6 bases each). This CDR3 is built from 15 residues. V was clipped by 4 bases and J by 3 bases, with 16 bases between them. Germline V gives CDR1 SGHDN, CDR2 FVKESK. CDR3 region: CASSPIRGASYEQYF. The CDR3 DNA reads TGTGCCAGCAGCCCTATTAGGGGGGCGAGCTACGAGCAGTACTTC. Drawing the rest from reference TRBV14 and TRBJ2-7, the complete variable domain is EAGVTQFPSHSVIEKGQTVTLRCDPISGHDNLYWYRRVMGKEIKFLLHFVKESKQDESGMPNNRFLAERTGGTYSTLKVQPAELEDSGVYFCASSPIRGASYEQYFGPGTRLTVT.